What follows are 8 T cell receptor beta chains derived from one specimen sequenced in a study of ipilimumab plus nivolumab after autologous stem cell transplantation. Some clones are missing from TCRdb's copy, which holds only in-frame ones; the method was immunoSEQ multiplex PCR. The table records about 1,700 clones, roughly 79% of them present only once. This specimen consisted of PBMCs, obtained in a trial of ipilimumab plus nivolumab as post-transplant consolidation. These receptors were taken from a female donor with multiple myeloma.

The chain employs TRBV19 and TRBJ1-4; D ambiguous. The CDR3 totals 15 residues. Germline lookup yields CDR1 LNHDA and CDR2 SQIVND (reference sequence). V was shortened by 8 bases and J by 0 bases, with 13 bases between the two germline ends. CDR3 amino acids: CASLPASATNEKLFF. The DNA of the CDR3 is TGTGCCAGTTTGCCCGCGTCCGCAACTAATGAAAAACTGTTTTTT. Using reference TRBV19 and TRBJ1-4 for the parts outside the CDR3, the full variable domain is DGGITQSPKYLFRKEGQNVTLSCEQNLNHDAMYWYRQDPGQGLRLIYYSQIVNDFQKGDIAEGYSVSREKKESFPLTVTSAQKNPTAFYLCASLPASATNEKLFFGSGTQLSVL.

CDR3 region: CASSSRGRSNEKLFF. The CDR3 coding sequence is TGTGCCAGCAGCTCGCGGGGACGGTCAAATGAAAAACTGTTTTTT. This chain links TRBV7-9 with TRBJ1-4, with D perhaps matching TRBD1 (5 bases). Trimming removed 4 bases at V and 5 bases at J, with 14 bases between. This CDR3 has 15 amino acids. CDR1 and CDR2 from the germline V gene are SEHNR and FQNEAQ (reference sequence).

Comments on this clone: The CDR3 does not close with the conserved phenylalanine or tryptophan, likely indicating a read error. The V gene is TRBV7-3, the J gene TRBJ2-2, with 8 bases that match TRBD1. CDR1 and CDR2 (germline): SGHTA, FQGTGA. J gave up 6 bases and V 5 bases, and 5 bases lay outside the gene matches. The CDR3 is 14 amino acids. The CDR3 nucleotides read TGTGCCAGCAGCATGGACAGGGCGGCCGGGGAGCTGTTTTCT. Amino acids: CASSMDRAAGELFS.

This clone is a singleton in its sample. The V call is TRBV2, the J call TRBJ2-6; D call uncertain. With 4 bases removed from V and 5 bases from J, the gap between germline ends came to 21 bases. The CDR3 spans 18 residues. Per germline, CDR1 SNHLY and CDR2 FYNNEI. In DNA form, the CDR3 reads TGTGCCAGCAGTGCTATCAAACCGATACAAAGTCGGGCCAACGTCCTGACTTTC. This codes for CASSAIKPIQSRANVLTF.

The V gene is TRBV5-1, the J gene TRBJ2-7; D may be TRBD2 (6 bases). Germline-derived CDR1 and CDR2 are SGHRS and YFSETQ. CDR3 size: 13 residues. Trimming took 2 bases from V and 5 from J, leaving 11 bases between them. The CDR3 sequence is CASSFGGIHEQYF. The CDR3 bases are TGCGCCAGCAGCTTTGGAGGGATCCACGAGCAGTACTTC.

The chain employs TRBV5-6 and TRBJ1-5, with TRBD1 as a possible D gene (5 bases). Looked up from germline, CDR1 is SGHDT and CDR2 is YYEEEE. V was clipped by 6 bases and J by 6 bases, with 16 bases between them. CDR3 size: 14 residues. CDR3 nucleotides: TGTGCCAGCACCCCTTGGGGGATGGGTCAGCCCCAGCATTTT. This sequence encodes CASTPWGMGQPQHF.

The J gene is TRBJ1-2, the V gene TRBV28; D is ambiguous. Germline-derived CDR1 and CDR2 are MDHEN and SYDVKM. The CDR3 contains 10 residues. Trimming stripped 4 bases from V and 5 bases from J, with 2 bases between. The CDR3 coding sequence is TGTGCCAGCAGTTCGTATGGCTACACCTTC. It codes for CASSSYGYTF.

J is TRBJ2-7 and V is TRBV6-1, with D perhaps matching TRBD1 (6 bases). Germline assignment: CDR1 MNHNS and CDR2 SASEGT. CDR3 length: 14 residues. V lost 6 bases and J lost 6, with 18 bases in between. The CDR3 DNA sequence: TGTGCCAGCAGAAACCGGGACACCCCTCTCGAGCAGTACTTC. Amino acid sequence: CASRNRDTPLEQYF.